Listed below are T cell receptor beta chains from one sample, sequenced in a study of blood T cell repertoires in COVID-19. Sequencing used immunoSEQ multiplex PCR; TCRdb keeps in-frame clones, though not all of them. Here the sample spans about 150,000 clones, about 85% being singletons. Material for sequencing was peripheral blood. Every receptor here comes from a man older than 75 with COVID-19, enrolled during active disease. Each CDR3 is given with its conserved first and last residue. The order of the fields is V gene, J gene, CDR3 protein.

>TRBV5-8|TRBJ1-1
CASSIVQENEAFF
>TRBV7-3|TRBJ2-3
CASSLQGADTQYF
>TRBV7-3|TRBJ1-6
CASSETGYNSPLHF
>TRBV9|TRBJ1-5
CASSTTGSQPQHF
>TRBV6-1|TRBJ1-2
CASSEDGQGRKGYTF
>TRBV7-9|TRBJ1-1
CASSSPEAGNTEAFF
>TRBV7-9|TRBJ2-5
CASSLATGGAGGTQYF
>TRBV5-1|TRBJ2-7
CASSPGTPAGAYEQYF
>TRBV19|TRBJ2-3
CASSSSGVSTDTQYF
>TRBV10-3|TRBJ2-1
CAIRPGGSYNEQFF
>TRBV24-1|TRBJ1-1
CATRETGRNTEAFF
>TRBV6-2/TRBV6-3|TRBJ1-2
CASSSGLSYTF
>TRBV3-1/TRBV3-2|TRBJ1-1
CASSQEITDKGGF
>TRBV7-2|TRBJ1-6
CASSLKASSYNSPLHF
>TRBV7-2|TRBJ1-1
CASSLVFGYGDTEAFF
>TRBV5-4|TRBJ1-6
CASSLATGNSPLHF
>TRBV6-1|TRBJ1-6
CASSEGINSPLHF
>TRBV19|TRBJ1-2
CASLEYGGPNYGYTF
>TRBV2|TRBJ1-4
CATRQSNEKLFF
>TRBV7-6|TRBJ2-3
CASSSIAGVADTQYF
>TRBV3-1/TRBV3-2|TRBJ1-2
CASSPAGQGIGYTF
>TRBV7-8|TRBJ1-5
CASSQDRANQPQHF
>TRBV3-1/TRBV3-2|TRBJ1-5
CASSQDGGSNQPQHF
>TRBV5-1|TRBJ1-6
CASSLRQGWTNSPLHF
>TRBV7-2|TRBJ1-2
CASSAQGVFDYGYTF
>TRBV14|TRBJ1-1
CASSRGWTEAFF
>TRBV6-5|TRBJ1-4
CASSYGGRANEKLFF
>TRBV10-3|TRBJ2-3
CAISESIGGDTQYF
>TRBV28|TRBJ1-1
CASTGGIEAFF
>TRBV2|TRBJ1-5
CASSESSLYSNQPQHF
>TRBV5-5|TRBJ2-2
CASSFKDRGNTGELFF
>TRBV7-2|TRBJ2-3
CASPRGPADTQYF
>TRBV28|TRBJ1-1
CASSSLGLKAVF
>TRBV6-7|TRBJ1-2
CASSRRDRKQSGYTF
>TRBV5-6|TRBJ2-5
CASSLAPAGPETQYF
>TRBV25-1|TRBJ2-3
CATRMHPRLAGTDTQYF
>TRBV5-4|TRBJ1-1
CASSYRGRSQVAFF
>TRBV20-1|TRBJ2-1
CSASMAGAPNEQFF
>TRBV19|TRBJ2-3
CASSIREGLSTDTQYF
>TRBV9|TRBJ1-4
CASSVEGSTGEKLFF
>TRBV5-4|TRBJ1-1
CASSATPGGTEAFF
>TRBV29-1|TRBJ1-5
CSVEPTYGQPQHF
>TRBV7-8|TRBJ1-5
CASSPRTGWGRAQPQHF
>TRBV9|TRBJ1-3
CASSVDGGFGNTIYF
>TRBV15|TRBJ1-6
CATSRDAPKPGSPSYNSPLHF
>TRBV6-5|TRBJ1-6
CASSPRRENSPLHF
>TRBV23-1|TRBJ1-4
CASSQPRGEKLFF
>TRBV9|TRBJ2-7
CASSVEPSSYEQYF
>TRBV6-4|TRBJ1-1
CASSDGGNTEAFF
>TRBV11-2|TRBJ1-1
CASSLHRATEAFF
>TRBV19|TRBJ2-7
CASSTGGSYEQYF
>TRBV23-1|TRBJ1-5
CASSQKDRGRFGNQPQHF
>TRBV5-6|TRBJ1-1
CASSPGGGGSWTEAFF
>TRBV6-2/TRBV6-3|TRBJ2-3
CASSQRGSGDNTQYF
>TRBV5-8|TRBJ2-3
CASSSVGGRTDTQYF
>TRBV5-1|TRBJ2-5
CASSLGTLQETQYF
>TRBV27|TRBJ1-2
CASSLGRALNSNYGYTF